These 25 T cell receptor beta chains originate from one sample sequenced in a study of glioma-infiltrating T cells after dendritic cell vaccination. TCRdb's table, derived via immunoSEQ multiplex PCR, lists solely in-frame clones and lacks some. The profile covers about 73,000 clones, with roughly 82% appearing a single time and roughly 2% taken by the ten largest. Sequencing used blood, obtained before dendritic cell vaccination. The receptor source for this set is a human donor with glioblastoma.

This sequence joins TRBV6-1 and TRBJ1-5, with 8 bases lining up with TRBD1. The junction had 3 bases not matched to a gene; V was cut back by 7 bases and J by 4 bases. CDR3 length: 13 residues. Germline loops: CDR1 MNHNS, CDR2 SASEGT. CDR3 bases: TGTGCCAGCAAGGACAGGGATAATCAGCCCCAGCATTTT. Translation gives CASKDRDNQPQHF.

The chain employs TRBV4-1 and TRBJ2-3; D gene uncertain. Germline-derived CDR1 and CDR2 are MGHRA and YSYEKL. CDR3 length: 17 amino acids. With 0 bases removed from V and 7 bases from J, the gap between germline ends came to 20 bases. The CDR3 loop is CASSQDFSQSQRYTQYF. CDR3 nucleotide sequence: TGCGCCAGCAGCCAAGATTTCAGTCAGTCTCAGAGGTATACGCAGTATTTT.

V usage is TRBV9 and J usage is TRBJ2-3; no firm D call. Per germline, CDR1 SGDLS and CDR2 YYNGEE. V lost 0 bases and J 2 bases, leaving 7 bases between the germline ends. The CDR3 totals 14 residues. CDR3 sequence: CASSVVSNTDTQYF. CDR3 in DNA: TGTGCCAGCAGCGTAGTGTCTAACACAGATACGCAGTATTTT.

The chain's CDR3 is CSVERTDNTEAFF. The CDR3 region has the DNA TGCAGCGTTGAAAGGACAGATAACACTGAAGCTTTCTTT. The rearrangement uses TRBV29-1 and TRBJ1-1; tentative D call: TRBD1 (6 bases). The CDR3 contains 13 residues. Germline loops: CDR1 SQVTM, CDR2 ANQGSEA. V lost 2 bases and J 2 bases, leaving 9 bases between the germline ends.

The V and J genes are TRBV10-3 and TRBJ2-3, with TRBD2 matching over 7 bases. This CDR3 has 13 amino acids. V shed 3 bases, J shed 8 bases, and the junction held 5 bases outside the gene matches. CDR1 ENHRY and CDR2 SYGVKD come from the germline V gene. In nucleotides, the CDR3 is TGTGCCATCAGTGACAGGGAGGGAGCTACGCAGTATTTT. Its protein is CAISDREGATQYF.

The CDR3 loop reads CASSPRRTGGIMNTEAFF. The CDR3 DNA is TGTGCCAGTAGTCCGCGTCGGACAGGAGGAATCATGAACACTGAAGCTTTCTTT. The V call is TRBV19, the J call TRBJ1-1, with 7 bases lining up with TRBD1. There are 18 residues in the CDR3. Germline trimming cut 5 bases from V and 0 bases from J; bases unmatched to any gene: 15. Germline lookup yields CDR1 LNHDA and CDR2 SQIVND (reference sequence).

The chain is built from TRBV15 and TRBJ1-5; 9 positions agree with TRBD1. Unmatched junction bases numbered 6, after V lost 0 bases and J lost 9 bases. Germline V CDR1 and CDR2: LNHNV, YYDKDF (reference sequence). This CDR3 is built from 15 residues. The CDR3 sequence: CATSRDLQGAGPQHF. CDR3 in DNA: TGTGCCACCAGCAGAGATCTACAGGGGGCCGGGCCCCAGCATTTT.

V is TRBV18 and J is TRBJ2-7; weak D call: TRBD1 (5 bases). The CDR3 consists of 14 residues. The germline CDR1 and CDR2 sequences are KGHSH and LQKENI. Trimming shortened V by 2 bases and J by 0 bases, and 8 bases separated the two germline ends. CDR3 sequence (DNA): TGTGCCAGCTCACCAGACAGCTCCTCCTACGAGCAGTACTTC. It specifies CASSPDSSSYEQYF.

This sequence joins TRBV4-1 and TRBJ2-1; 9 nucleotides align to TRBD2. The CDR3 has 16 residues. The junction had 12 bases not matched to a gene; V was cut back by 5 bases and J by 7 bases. Germline CDR1 MGHRA, CDR2 YSYEKL. CDR3 sequence reads: CASSGSGSAFDNEQFF. CDR3 sequence (DNA): TGCGCCAGCAGCGGTAGCGGGAGCGCTTTCGATAATGAGCAGTTCTTC.

The genes are TRBV6-5 and TRBJ2-3, with 7 bases fitting TRBD2. The V segment lost 6 bases and the J segment 3 bases; nucleotides outside the gene matches: 6. The CDR3 has 14 residues. Germline values: CDR1 MNHEY, CDR2 SVGAGI. The CDR3, as DNA: TGTGCCAGCAGCCCGGGACTAACGACAGATACGCAGTATTTT. Amino acid sequence: CASSPGLTTDTQYF.

The chain employs TRBV2 and TRBJ1-1, with a tentative D call TRBD1 (6 bases). The germline V gene has CDR1 SNHLY and CDR2 FYNNEI. The CDR3 runs 16 residues. Trimming removed 5 bases at V and 1 base at J, with 17 bases between. The CDR3 region is CASSQHRQATNTEAFF. CDR3 nucleotide sequence: TGTGCCAGCAGTCAACATAGACAGGCTACGAACACTGAAGCTTTCTTT.

This chain uses TRBV14 with TRBJ2-3; 7 nucleotides line up with TRBD2. The ends lost 5 bases at V and 2 bases at J; junction bases unmatched: 10. Per germline, CDR1 SGHDN and CDR2 FVKESK. The CDR3 loop spans 16 amino acids. CDR3 nucleotides: TGTGCCAGCAGCGGTATAGCGGGTCCTATCACAGATACGCAGTATTTT. The encoded protein is CASSGIAGPITDTQYF. Based on the CDR3 plus reference TRBV14 and TRBJ2-3, the full variable domain is EAGVTQFPSHSVIEKGQTVTLRCDPISGHDNLYWYRRVMGKEIKFLLHFVKESKQDESGMPNNRFLAERTGGTYSTLKVQPAELEDSGVYFCASSGIAGPITDTQYFGPGTRLTVL.

V is TRBV4-1 and J is TRBJ2-1; 9 bases are a match to TRBD2. V lost 4 bases and J lost 9; bases outside the gene matches: 16. Germline V gives CDR1 MGHRA, CDR2 YSYEKL. This CDR3 has 17 amino acids. The CDR3 region is CASSPYLSGGPLREQFF. As DNA, the CDR3 is TGCGCCAGCAGCCCCTACTTGAGCGGGGGGCCCTTACGTGAGCAGTTCTTC.

The gene calls are TRBV7-3 and TRBJ2-1; 13 bases fit TRBD2. The V segment lost 8 bases and the J segment 5 bases; nucleotides outside the gene matches: 6. Germline-derived CDR1 and CDR2 are SGHTA and FQGTGA. The CDR3 extends over 15 amino acids. Here the CDR3 reads CASRPGLAGDNEQFF. The CDR3 DNA follows: TGTGCCAGCCGCCCCGGACTAGCGGGAGACAATGAGCAGTTCTTC.

This clone has a single count. The chain recombines TRBV30 with TRBJ2-1; 12 nucleotides line up with TRBD2. CDR1 is GTSNPN, CDR2 SVGIG, per germline (reference sequence). V lost 4 bases and J lost 9; bases outside the gene matches: 7. This CDR3 is 14 amino acids long. The CDR3 DNA follows: TGTGCCTGGACTAAACTAGCGGGAGGATCTGAGCAGTTCTTC. It is translated as CAWTKLAGGSEQFF.

This rearrangement joins TRBV6-5 to TRBJ2-7; D is unresolved. From germline, CDR1 is MNHEY and CDR2 SVGAGI. V lost 7 bases and J lost 3, with 13 bases in between. This CDR3 contains 13 residues. In DNA, the CDR3 is TGTGCCAGCACCCCCCCCGGCGGCTACGAGCAGTACTTC. This encodes CASTPPGGYEQYF.

J is TRBJ1-1 and V is TRBV7-3; D call uncertain. This CDR3 has 12 amino acids. Trimming left V 2 bases short and J 8 bases short, with 9 bases between. Germline CDR1 is SGHTA and CDR2 is FQGTGA. CDR3 loop: CASSLDGSEAFF. Written as DNA, the CDR3 is TGTGCCAGCAGCTTAGACGGGTCGGAAGCTTTCTTT.

On this clone itself: Given a much more abundant clone one base away, this may be a read error. This chain connects TRBV6-1 to TRBJ2-3, with 12 bases matching TRBD2. V was clipped by 2 bases and J by 4 bases; unmatched bases: 1. The CDR3 has 15 residues. The V gene's germline CDR1 is MNHNS and CDR2 SASEGT. The CDR3 spells CASSELAGGADTQYF. Written as DNA, the CDR3 is TGTGCCAGCAGTGAACTAGCGGGGGGGGCAGATACGCAGTATTTT.

The chain links TRBV5-4 to TRBJ2-6; a weak D match, TRBD2 (6 bases). The germline V gene encodes CDR1 SGHNT and CDR2 YYREEE (reference sequence). Between the trimmed V and J ends, which lost 4 bases and 4 bases, there was a span of 9 bases. The CDR3 contains 14 residues. As DNA, the CDR3 is TGTGCCAGCAGCCCGAGCGGGGGGGCCAACGTCCTGACTTTC. This translates into CASSPSGGANVLTF.

The chain is built from TRBV4-1 and TRBJ1-1, with 7 bases aligning to TRBD1. CDR3 length: 14 amino acids. Losses at the gene ends were 4 bases for V and 3 bases for J; bases not matched to a gene: 5. The germline V gene has CDR1 MGHRA and CDR2 YSYEKL. This chain's CDR3 is CASSRNQGDTEAFF. CDR3 nucleotide sequence: TGCGCCAGCAGCCGAAATCAGGGGGACACTGAAGCTTTCTTT.

The chain carries TRBV19 and TRBJ1-3, with TRBD1 as a possible D gene (6 bases). In germline, CDR1 is LNHDA, CDR2 SQIVND (reference sequence). The CDR3 runs 14 residues. Trimming left V 5 bases short and J 2 bases short, with 10 bases between. DNA of the CDR3: TGTGCCAGTAGTCCCCGGACAGCTGGAAACACCATATATTTT. Translated: CASSPRTAGNTIYF. Filled out from reference TRBV19 and TRBJ1-3, the complete variable domain reads DGGITQSPKYLFRKEGQNVTLSCEQNLNHDAMYWYRQDPGQGLRLIYYSQIVNDFQKGDIAEGYSVSREKKESFPLTVTSAQKNPTAFYLCASSPRTAGNTIYFGEGSWLTVV.

V gene TRBV10-3 combines with J gene TRBJ2-3; 9 bases agree with TRBD2. The CDR3 spans 17 residues. Germline trimming cut 0 bases from V and 4 bases from J; bases unmatched to any gene: 8. Germline V gene sequence: CDR1 ENHRY, CDR2 SYGVKD. This CDR3 reads CAISESTLGGGADTQYF. CDR3 DNA: TGTGCCATCAGTGAGTCGACTCTCGGCGGGGGGGCAGATACGCAGTATTTT.

The chain links TRBV10-1 to TRBJ2-2; D perhaps matches TRBD1 (5 bases). Germline V gene data show CDR1 as WNHNN and CDR2 as SYGVQD (reference sequence). Trimming pared 8 bases from V and 0 bases from J, leaving 13 bases between. This CDR3 spans 15 amino acids. CDR3 sequence (DNA): TGCGCCAGCGCAAATATGGGGCCGAACACCGGGGAGCTGTTTTTT. As protein: CASANMGPNTGELFF.

The chain combines TRBV2 with TRBJ2-3; tentatively, D is TRBD1 (5 bases). There are 14 residues in the CDR3. V lost 10 bases and J lost 4, with 18 bases in between. Germline values: CDR1 SNHLY, CDR2 FYNNEI. The CDR3 here is CATCRVRESDTQYF. DNA for the CDR3: TGTGCCACGTGCCGCGTCAGGGAATCAGATACGCAGTATTTT.

This clone is a singleton in its sample. V usage is TRBV5-6 and J usage is TRBJ2-7, with 9 bases lining up with TRBD2. This CDR3 has 13 amino acids. CDR1 is SGHDT and CDR2 is YYEEEE in the germline V gene. Germline trimming cut 4 bases from V and 6 bases from J; bases unmatched to any gene: 5. CDR3 sequence (DNA): TGTGCCAGCAGCCGCGGGAGGGCCAGCGAGCAGTACGTC. Translating it yields CASSRGRASEQYV.